This TCR beta chain is drawn from a study of T cell responses to AZD1222 COVID-19 vaccine. As for the study in general: Some second doses came at about 4 weeks and others at about 12 weeks; these were pooled.

Clones were read by immunoSEQ multiplex PCR, and TCRdb kept only the in-frame ones, dropping some. The sample carries about 130,000 clones, about 93% recorded once. Study conclusions and caveats: Baseline serology detected seropositivity in only five or six AZD1222 recipients.

The CDR3 extends over 13 amino acids. With 5 bases removed from V and 4 bases from J, the gap between germline ends came to 11 bases. CDR1 is MRHNA, CDR2 SNTAGT, per germline. Details on this clone: Its antigen is currently unknown.

The starting material was peripheral blood, obtained on day 0 of AZD1222 vaccination. The J gene is TRBJ1-1, the V gene TRBV6-4, with D maybe TRBD1 (5 bases). The clonotype originates from an adult in good health. The CDR3 coding sequence is TGTGCCAGCAGTTTGACAGTTGGCACTGAAGCTTTCTTT. Its translation: CASSLTVGTEAFF.